The 32 T cell receptor beta chains presented below share a single source sample, sequenced in a study of blood T cells in healthy people across ages. A J-beta primer mix and a sample-barcoded 5' primer were used in a second PCR of about 7 to 11 cycles. TCRdb re-called the 5' RACE reads with MiXCR, one entry per CDR3 protein. Altogether under 850,000 distinct CDR3 sequences are present, about 37% being singletons, with the ten largest covering 10% to 15%. What was sequenced was blood. The receptors shown here come from a man aged 18 to 29 in good health.

This clonotype was recorded many times. J is TRBJ1-2 and V is TRBV7-2, with D hard to call. V lost 2 bases to trimming and J lost 8 bases, with 18 bases between them. CDR1 and CDR2 from the germline V gene are SGHTA and FQGNSA. The CDR3 contains 15 residues. Here the CDR3 DNA reads TGTGCCAGCAGCTTATACGGGCCGACAACTGGGGGCTACACCTTC. Protein product: CASSLYGPTTGGYTF.

The chain joins TRBV12-3 or TRBV12-4 to TRBJ1-1, with TRBD1 identical over 8 bases. CDR3 length: 15 amino acids. The J segment lost 4 bases and the V segment lost 2 bases, leaving 6 bases of the junction unmatched. For the CDR3, the DNA is TGTGCCAGCAGTTTACAGGGGGCTACAGGCACTGAAGCTTTCTTT. Protein product: CASSLQGATGTEAFF.

V is TRBV19 and J is TRBJ2-5; D is possibly TRBD1 (5 bases). Trimming took 6 bases from V and 5 from J, leaving 19 bases between them. The germline V gene encodes CDR1 LNHDA and CDR2 SQIVND (reference sequence). CDR3 length: 15 residues. The DNA of the CDR3 is TGTGCCAGTAGCGCACCCGCGGACAATACGGAGACCCAGTACTTC. Translating gives CASSAPADNTETQYF.

This clonotype came up many times. The genes are TRBV12-3 or TRBV12-4 and TRBJ2-3, with a weak D call TRBD2 (7 bases). The CDR3 extends over 13 amino acids. Trimming took off 6 bases at V and 5 bases at J, with 12 bases between the two ends. The CDR3 DNA reads as TGTGCCAGCAGCGACGGGGGGCTAGATACGCAGTATTTT. Protein sequence: CASSDGGLDTQYF.

The chain joins TRBV28 to TRBJ2-2; D uncertain. The V end lost 2 bases, the J end lost 5 bases, and 12 bases lay between the germline ends. CDR1 is MDHEN, CDR2 SYDVKM, per germline. The CDR3 runs 15 residues. The CDR3: CASSLMLGLTGELFF. The CDR3 DNA reads TGTGCCAGCAGTTTAATGTTAGGGTTGACCGGGGAGCTGTTTTTT.

Of note for this clonotype: This may stem from a read error, because a much larger clone lies one nucleotide away. The chain recombines TRBV7-2 with TRBJ1-2; 8 bases agree with TRBD1. CDR3 length: 15 residues. Looked up from germline, CDR1 is SGHTA and CDR2 is FQGNSA. Unmatched junction bases numbered 10, after V lost 3 bases and J lost 7 bases. The DNA of the CDR3 is TGTGCCAGCAGCTTTGACCGGGACAGGACGTGTGGCTACACCTTC. It yields the protein CASSFDRDRTCGYTF.

This clonotype was seen only a few times. As DNA, the CDR3 is TGTGCCAGCAGGCCTAACGCCGGGACTAGCGCCGAGCAGTACTTC. Amino acid sequence: CASRPNAGTSAEQYF. The chain links TRBV7-2 to TRBJ2-7, with TRBD2 matching over 10 bases. The CDR3 is 15 residues long. The germline gives CDR1 SGHTA, CDR2 FQGNSA. V lost 6 bases and J lost 6; bases outside the gene matches: 11.

There are a few counts of this clonotype. The chain is built from TRBV7-9 and TRBJ2-3; 8 nucleotides agree with TRBD1. V was pared by 4 bases and J by 2 bases, with 8 bases of the junction left unmatched. Germline values: CDR1 SEHNR, CDR2 FQNEAQ (reference sequence). The CDR3 is 16 residues long. CDR3 nucleotide sequence: TGTGCCAGCAGCTCCTACAGGGGGTCTGTCACAGATACGCAGTATTTT. It yields the protein CASSSYRGSVTDTQYF.

As concerns this clonotype: The junction departs from the called germline gene at one end, perhaps through a read error. The genes are TRBV12-3 or TRBV12-4 and TRBJ2-3, with 9 bases that match TRBD2. The CDR3 consists of 14 residues. The CDR3 here is CASRLSGRTDMQYF. DNA for the CDR3: TGTGCCAGCAGACTTAGCGGGAGAACAGATATGCAGTATTTT.

This clonotype was counted only a few times. This chain uses TRBV7-9 with TRBJ2-7; no reliable D call. The CDR3 spans 12 residues. Germline V gene sequence: CDR1 SEHNR, CDR2 FQNEAQ (reference sequence). Trimming removed 5 bases at V and 1 base at J, with 6 bases between. CDR3 nucleotide sequence: TGTGCCAGCAGCCCGGTTTCCTACGAGCAGTACTTC. Translating gives CASSPVSYEQYF.

The chain links TRBV20-1 to TRBJ2-1; D may correspond to TRBD1 or TRBD2 (5 bases each). The J call may be incorrect, as the DNA end agrees better with TRBJ2-7. CDR3 size: 17 residues. From germline, CDR1 is DFQATT and CDR2 SNEGSKA (reference sequence). Written as DNA, the CDR3 is TGCAGTGCTAGAGAGGAGAGGGGCGCCCCCTCCTACAATGAGCAGTACTTC. Translating gives CSAREERGAPSYNEQYF.

This clonotype occurred once. This could be a read error, since a much larger clone is one nucleotide away. The chain is built from TRBV2 and TRBJ2-7; D tentatively reads TRBD1 or TRBD2 (5 bases each). Germline CDR1 is SNHLY and CDR2 is FYNNEI. The CDR3 totals 17 residues. Trimming removed 5 bases at V and 7 bases at J, with 27 bases between. CDR3 in amino acids: CASSPIIRDGRPHEQYF. The CDR3 DNA sequence: TGTGCCAGCAGTCCGATTATCCGGGACGGACGACCCCATGAGCAGTACTTC.

The sample holds a few counts of this clonotype. The chain has TRBV25-1 and TRBJ2-1; the D gene is possibly TRBD1 (6 bases). The CDR3 spans 14 residues. CDR1 is MGHDK, CDR2 SYGVNS, per germline. Between the trimmed V and J ends, which lost 2 bases and 6 bases, there was a span of 11 bases. The CDR3 here is CASSELTGLNEQFF. The CDR3 DNA follows: TGTGCCAGCAGTGAACTGACAGGCCTCAATGAGCAGTTCTTC.

This clonotype was picked up many times. The rearrangement links TRBV7-9 to TRBJ2-2, with D possibly matching TRBD2 (5 bases). The germline CDR1 and CDR2 sequences are SEHNR and FQNEAQ (reference sequence). The CDR3 is 15 amino acids. Trimming took off 0 bases at V and 1 base at J, with 6 bases between the two ends. CDR3 loop: CASSLASGNTGELFF. The DNA of the CDR3 is TGTGCCAGCAGCTTAGCAAGCGGGAACACCGGGGAGCTGTTTTTT.

In its sample, this clonotype was seen a few times. The chain couples TRBV27 to TRBJ1-4; 8 bases agree with TRBD1. CDR3 length: 15 amino acids. The germline V gene encodes CDR1 MNHEY and CDR2 SMNVEV (reference sequence). V was pared by 4 bases and J by 7 bases, with 8 bases of the junction left unmatched. CDR3 sequence: CASSSPAGGLEKLFF. In DNA form, the CDR3 reads TGTGCCAGCAGTTCCCCCGCAGGGGGCCTTGAAAAACTGTTTTTT.

V gene TRBV11-2 combines with J gene TRBJ2-7; D may be TRBD2 (5 bases). The V end was cut by 5 bases, the J end by 1 base, with 15 bases between. The CDR3 has 15 amino acids. From germline, CDR1 is SGHAT and CDR2 FQNNGV. The CDR3 region has the DNA TGTGCCAGCAGCCGGAGTACGGGGATTTCCTACGAGCAGTACTTC. This encodes CASSRSTGISYEQYF.

This clonotype was counted many times. The gene calls are TRBV7-2 and TRBJ2-1; D is uncertain. Germline V CDR1 and CDR2: SGHTA, FQGNSA. With 4 bases removed from V and 7 bases from J, the gap between germline ends came to 14 bases. The CDR3 consists of 14 residues. The chain's CDR3 is CASSSLGDRNEQFF. CDR3 coding DNA: TGTGCCAGCAGCTCATTGGGCGATAGGAATGAGCAGTTCTTC.

V gene TRBV29-1 combines with J gene TRBJ1-1, with D possibly being TRBD1 (5 bases). V was shortened by 4 bases and J by 6 bases, with 15 bases between the two germline ends. The CDR3 sequence is 13 residues long. Germline values: CDR1 SQVTM, CDR2 ANQGSEA. The CDR3 coding sequence is TGCAGCGTTGGGGGGACGGGGGGGGCTGAAGCTTTCTTT. As protein: CSVGGTGGAEAFF.

This clonotype has only a few counts. CDR3 region: CAWRGTINQPQHF. CDR3 in DNA: TGTGCCTGGAGGGGGACCATCAATCAGCCCCAGCATTTT. The rearrangement joins TRBV30 to TRBJ1-5, with D possibly TRBD1 on 5 matching bases. This CDR3 has 13 residues. Trimming took off 3 bases at V and 3 bases at J, with 9 bases between the two ends. Germline CDR1 reads GTSNPN; CDR2 reads SVGIG (reference sequence).

This clonotype was detected a few times. This chain connects TRBV20-1 to TRBJ2-1; TRBD1 might be the D (5 bases). The V gene lost 6 bases and the J gene lost 1 base, with 13 bases spanning the gap. This CDR3 spans 14 amino acids. Germline CDR1 reads DFQATT; CDR2 reads SNEGSKA (reference sequence). In DNA, the CDR3 is TGCAGTGCCTGGGGCAGGGATTCCTACAATGAGCAGTTCTTC. It specifies CSAWGRDSYNEQFF.

The chain joins TRBV12-3 or TRBV12-4 to TRBJ2-5; no reliable D call. Trimming cost V 6 bases and J 5 bases, with 13 bases left between them. The CDR3 extends over 13 amino acids. The chain's CDR3 is CASRPETSETQYF. The CDR3, as DNA: TGTGCCAGCAGACCAGAGACGAGTGAGACCCAGTACTTC.

This clonotype was observed a handful of times. The rearrangement joins TRBV10-3 to TRBJ2-7; D is possibly TRBD1 (5 bases). The V gene's germline CDR1 is ENHRY and CDR2 SYGVKD. Trimming left V 4 bases short and J 2 bases short, with 12 bases between. The CDR3 loop spans 14 amino acids. The CDR3, as DNA: TGTGCCATCAGTGCAGACCAGGGCCCCTACGAGCAGTACTTC. This translates into CAISADQGPYEQYF.

This chain links TRBV7-2 with TRBJ1-1, with D perhaps TRBD1 (6 bases). The ends were cut back, 5 bases at V and 3 bases at J, with 16 bases in the middle. CDR3 length equals 15 residues. The germline V gene encodes CDR1 SGHTA and CDR2 FQGNSA. The CDR3 nucleotides are TGTGCCAGCAGCACTGGACAGCCAGGGGACACTGAAGCTTTCTTT. Translated, it gives CASSTGQPGDTEAFF.

The rearrangement joins TRBV20-1 to TRBJ2-1, with D perhaps being TRBD1 or TRBD2 (5 bases each). The CDR3 is made up of 20 amino acids. CDR1 DFQATT and CDR2 SNEGSKA come from the germline V gene (reference sequence). V shed 2 bases and J shed 4 bases, with 30 bases lying between them. Written as DNA, the CDR3 is TGCAGTGCTAGACCCTCCCGCGGACGGGGCCCTACATCGGCATACAATGAGCAGTTCTTC. This codes for CSARPSRGRGPTSAYNEQFF.

The chain employs TRBV5-6 and TRBJ2-5; D is uncertain. TRBJ2-7 matches the DNA end more closely, so the J call is doubtful. The CDR3 is 13 residues long. Germline V gene data show CDR1 as SGHDT and CDR2 as YYEEEE. The CDR3 here is CASSAYTAGEQYF. CDR3 DNA: TGTGCCAGCAGCGCCTACACGGCTGGCGAGCAGTACTTC.

This clonotype was seen many times. The chain recombines TRBV12-3 or TRBV12-4 with TRBJ1-1; D not certain. This CDR3 spans 13 amino acids. The V gene lost 7 bases and the J gene lost 5 bases, with 14 bases spanning the gap. DNA for the CDR3: TGTGCCAGCACTTGGAGGTGGCAAACTGAAGCTTTCTTT. This codes for CASTWRWQTEAFF.

This clonotype was recorded a few times. The chain employs TRBV12-3 or TRBV12-4 and TRBJ2-5; D is possibly TRBD1 or TRBD2 (6 bases each). Trimming removed 1 base from V and 5 bases from J, with 11 bases in between. The CDR3 has 14 residues. This chain's CDR3 is CASSLGTGAETQYF. The CDR3 bases are TGTGCCAGCAGTTTAGGGACGGGGGCCGAGACCCAGTACTTC.

The chain couples TRBV10-1 to TRBJ2-1, with D unresolved. The ends were cut back, 6 bases at V and 8 bases at J, with 20 bases in the middle. CDR1 and CDR2 from the germline V gene are WNHNN and SYGVQD (reference sequence). CDR3 size: 15 residues. CDR3 DNA sequence: TGCGCCAGCAGGCCAAGTGGCGATCGCCCCCATGAGCAGTTCTTC. Protein sequence: CASRPSGDRPHEQFF.

This clonotype was observed a few times. This chain uses TRBV4-1 with TRBJ1-1; 7 bases line up with TRBD1. The CDR3 extends over 17 amino acids. Trimming removed 1 base from V and 0 bases from J; junction bases left unmatched: 8. Per the germline V gene, CDR1 is MGHRA and CDR2 is YSYEKL. DNA of the CDR3: TGCGCCAGCAGCCAAGTTGGTACAGGGGCGGTGAACACTGAAGCTTTCTTT. This encodes CASSQVGTGAVNTEAFF.

This clonotype appeared once. The rearrangement joins TRBV20-1 to TRBJ1-4, with D unresolved. Per germline, CDR1 DFQATT and CDR2 SNEGSKA (reference sequence). V was cut by 0 bases and J by 7 bases, with 15 bases left in between. CDR3 length: 15 amino acids. The CDR3 DNA sequence: TGCAGTGCTAGAGATCCCCGGGATCCCCTTGAAAAACTGTTTTTT. As protein: CSARDPRDPLEKLFF.

This clonotype appeared a few times. J is TRBJ1-5 and V is TRBV2, with 10 nucleotides matching TRBD1. Germline V CDR1 and CDR2: SNHLY, FYNNEI. CDR3 length equals 15 residues. V lost 5 bases, J lost 6 bases, and 7 bases stayed unmatched. CDR3 in amino acids: CASSPGQGFRQPQHF. The CDR3 DNA reads as TGTGCCAGCAGTCCGGGACAGGGGTTTCGTCAGCCCCAGCATTTT.

This clonotype was counted a single time. This chain connects TRBV4-2 to TRBJ2-7; possibly TRBD1 or TRBD2 for D (5 bases each). Trimming stripped 1 base from V and 3 bases from J, with 16 bases between. The CDR3 has 16 amino acids. Germline V gene lookup returns CDR1 LGHNA and CDR2 YNFKEQ. This CDR3 is CASSQGDGPRGYEQYF. CDR3 coding DNA: TGTGCCAGCAGCCAAGGGGACGGACCCCGAGGCTACGAGCAGTACTTC.